A selection of T cell receptor beta chains follows, all from one sample in a study of shared clonotypes between healthy human individuals. Generated by immunoSEQ multiplex PCR, the TCRdb table keeps only in-frame clones and is missing some. The sample carries roughly 2.4 million clones, approximately 94% recorded once. The sample was naive CD4+ T cells sorted from blood. The receptor source for this set is a man aged 18 to 30 in good health. CDR3s include the opening cysteine and the closing phenylalanine or tryptophan.

TRBJ1-1 TRBV5-1 CASSLLANTEAFF
TRBJ2-1 TRBV5-1 CASSPGGSSYNEQFF
TRBJ1-6 TRBV11-2 CASSLSDMRSPLHF
TRBJ2-6 TRBV30 CAWTPQSGANVLTF
TRBJ1-1 TRBV29-1 CSVLRRLETEAFF
TRBJ2-1 TRBV10-1 CASSEASGRWNEQFF
TRBJ2-1 TRBV5-1 CASSGGTDRANEQFF
TRBJ1-1 TRBV30 CAWSQLGTGVNTEAFF
TRBJ2-7 TRBV19 CASSISGGGLYEQYF
TRBJ1-6 TRBV6-6 CASQELKAVSSPLHF
TRBJ2-6 TRBV11-3 CASSRVVAGDRVAGANVLTF
TRBJ2-1 TRBV25-1 CASSPRNEQFF
TRBJ2-7 TRBV5-6 CASSLDSGQGAYEQYF
TRBJ1-2 TRBV18 CASSHDRDSGYTF
TRBJ2-5 TRBV5-1 CASSQGRTSGEETQYF
TRBJ1-5 TRBV29-1 CSVGSQPQHF
TRBJ1-2 TRBV7-2 CASSLVASNYGYTF